The clone carrying this TCR beta chain was picked up many times. The data were obtained in a study of early T cells in non-severe SARS-CoV-2 infection. TCRdb re-called the 5' RACE reads with MiXCR, one entry per CDR3 protein. The data hold some 60,000 distinct CDR3 sequences, with approximately 9.3% observed a single time. The CDR3 contains 14 residues. V gave up 4 bases and J gave up 3 bases; unmatched junction bases: 4. Germline assignment: CDR1 SGHAT and CDR2 FQNNGV. The V and J genes are TRBV11-2 and TRBJ1-2, with 8 positions matching TRBD1. This receptor was taken from an adult who was a healthcare worker with PCR-confirmed SARS-CoV-2 infection or an uninfected control (not recorded which). Source material: whole blood. In nucleotides, the CDR3 is TGTGCCAGCAGCTACGACAGGGGCGACTATGGCTACACCTTC. It specifies CASSYDRGDYGYTF.